This TCR beta chain was recovered during a study of blood T cells in healthy people across ages (dated by TCRdb to between 2014 and 2017). Background for the entire study: Template switching captured roughly one uniquely barcoded TCR beta cDNA molecule per two T cells in model experiments. The study measured age-related changes in TCR beta repertoire diversity using deep sequencing normalized with unique cDNA molecular identifiers. The donors were divided into four age groups: young (average approximately 15 years), middle-aged (over 35), aged (around 59) and long-lived (approximately 74). Using the same blood draw, the study looked at two additional independent replicas of 1 million unique cDNA reads for two donors, one aged 18 to 29 and the other aged 80 or older. To avoid experimental bias, donors of different ages were distributed randomly across sequencing lanes.

Study-wide conclusions, independent of this receptor: Observed TCR beta diversity per million T cells fell roughly linearly with age, and a significant reduction was already apparent by age roughly 40. Donor CMV infection status was unknown, potentially confounding age-related changes in expanded clonotypes. Estimates of total diversity based on one million sequenced T cells were regarded as lower bounds and as underestimates. Since profiling was done on bulk unsorted PBMCs, naive and antigen-experienced compartments could not be conclusively compared. Compared with the aged group, the long-lived group had more naive CD4+ T cells, fewer expanded clones and increased TCR diversity, suggesting age selection. Observed TCR beta diversity correlated strongly with the percentage of naive T cells measured by flow cytometry.

Preparation of the library involved 5' RACE. The run used an Illumina HiSeq 2500. A second PCR of about 6 to 11 cycles was performed with a sample-barcoded 5' primer and a J-beta primer mix. A template-switch 5' adaptor carrying 12 random nucleotides introduced a unique molecular identifier onto each TCR beta cDNA molecule. Each sample yielded at least 2.5 million CDR3-containing paired-end reads. All of the RNA was converted into first-strand cDNA using the Mint cDNA synthesis kit, with a TRBC-specific oligonucleotide serving as the primer. After uracil-DNA glycosylase treatment, a first 18-cycle PCR used universal primers M1SS and BC2_uni_R on all cDNA. For the original study's pipeline: For normalization, 1 million high-quality reads were randomly selected from each sample, with every read carrying a distinct molecular identifier. Instead of being binned into consensus sequences, reads with shared molecular identifiers were discarded. MiTCR, set to a Q25 quality threshold and the strictest error-elimination algorithm, was used for CDR3 identification, clonotype clustering and error correction. A nonparametric unseen species model using Euler transformation provided a lower-bound estimate of total TCR beta diversity. TCRdb took the public reads, trimmed them with fastp at Q25, ran MiXCR for clone calling and kept in-frame beta chains. Each CDR3 protein gets just one entry, which takes the most common genes and DNA from the rows behind it. TCRdb, rather than the study authors, made the V and J calls. The sample table lists approximately 800,000 distinct CDR3 sequences, under 80% of them with a count of one. Jointly, the top ten make up approximately 30% of the sample.

Systemically healthy Caucasian individuals from Russia, around 39 in total and aged about 6 to 95 years, were included as donors. Ten milliliters of peripheral blood were drawn from each donor into EDTA-treated Vacutainer tubes. Ficoll-Paque density-gradient centrifugation was used to isolate PBMCs, with at least 7 million per sample. Total RNA was extracted from PBMCs with Trizol reagent, with at least 5 micrograms obtained per sample. Naive CD45RAhigh/CD27high T cell percentages were measured by flow cytometry on a PBMC aliquot from every donor. CDR1 and CDR2 are drawn from the germline V gene: LGHNA, YNFKEQ. Trimming removed 3 bases from V and 3 bases from J, leaving 11 bases between the germline ends. The CDR3 runs 14 residues from the cysteine to the phenylalanine. Left in the record is the CDR3 DNA by itself, 42 bases read in frame from the first base. To note about this clonotype: Its antigen remains undetermined. Base-call qualities are not available, and no considerably larger clone is one nucleotide away.

Sequenced material: blood. This clonotype originated in a man aged 25-45 years in good health. The chain is encoded by TRBV4-2 joined to TRBJ2-5; no confident D gene assignment can be made. In nucleotides, the sequence is TGTGCCAGCAGCCACAATCAAGGGAAAGAGACCCAGTACTTC. Its amino acids are CASSHNQGKETQYF.